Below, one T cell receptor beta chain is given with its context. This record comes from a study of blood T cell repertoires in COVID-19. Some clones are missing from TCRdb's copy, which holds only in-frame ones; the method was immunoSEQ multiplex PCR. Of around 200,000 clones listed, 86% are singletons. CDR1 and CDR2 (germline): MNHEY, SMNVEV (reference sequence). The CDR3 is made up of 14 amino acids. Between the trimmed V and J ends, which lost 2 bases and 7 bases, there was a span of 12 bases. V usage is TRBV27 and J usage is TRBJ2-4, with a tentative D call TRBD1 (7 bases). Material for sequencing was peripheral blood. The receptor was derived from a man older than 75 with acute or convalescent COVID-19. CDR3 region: CASSLGGGANIQYF. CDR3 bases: TGTGCCAGCAGTTTAGGAGGGGGCGCGAACATTCAGTACTTC.